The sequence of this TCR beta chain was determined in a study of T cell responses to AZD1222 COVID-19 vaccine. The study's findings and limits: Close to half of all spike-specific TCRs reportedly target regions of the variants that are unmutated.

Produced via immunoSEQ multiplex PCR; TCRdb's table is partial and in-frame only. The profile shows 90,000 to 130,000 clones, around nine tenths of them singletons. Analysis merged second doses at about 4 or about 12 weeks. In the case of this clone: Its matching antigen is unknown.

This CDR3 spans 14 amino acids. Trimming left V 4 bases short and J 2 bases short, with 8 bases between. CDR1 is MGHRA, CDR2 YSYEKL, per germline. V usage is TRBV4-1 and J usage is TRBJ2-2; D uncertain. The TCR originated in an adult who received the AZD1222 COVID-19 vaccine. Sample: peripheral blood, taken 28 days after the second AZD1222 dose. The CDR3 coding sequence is TGCGCCAGCAGCCCCGGACCTAACACCGGGGAGCTGTTTTTT. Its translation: CASSPGPNTGELFF.